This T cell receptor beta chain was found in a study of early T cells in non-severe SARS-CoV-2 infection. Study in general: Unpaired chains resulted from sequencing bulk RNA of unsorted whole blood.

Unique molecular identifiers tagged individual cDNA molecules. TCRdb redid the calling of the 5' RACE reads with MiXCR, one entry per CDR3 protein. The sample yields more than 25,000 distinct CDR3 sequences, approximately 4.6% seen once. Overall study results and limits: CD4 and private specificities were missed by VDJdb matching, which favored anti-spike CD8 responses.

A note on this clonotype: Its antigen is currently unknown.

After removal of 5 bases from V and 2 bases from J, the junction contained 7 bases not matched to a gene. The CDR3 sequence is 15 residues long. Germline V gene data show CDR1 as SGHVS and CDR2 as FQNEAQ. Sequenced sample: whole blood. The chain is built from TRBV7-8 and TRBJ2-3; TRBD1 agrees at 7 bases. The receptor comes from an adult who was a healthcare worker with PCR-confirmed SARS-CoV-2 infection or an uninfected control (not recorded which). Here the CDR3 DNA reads TGTGCCAGCAGCGGGGGACAGCGACTCACAGATACGCAGTATTTT. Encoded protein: CASSGGQRLTDTQYF.